This record looks at one T cell receptor (beta chain) sequence and its context. Its antigen is not known. Primed by a sample-barcoded 5' primer and a J-beta primer mix, a second PCR proceeded for roughly 6 to 12 cycles. TCRdb re-called the 5' RACE reads through MiXCR, storing one row per CDR3 protein. The sample contains more than 500,000 distinct CDR3 sequences, about 27% of which appear only once. This sample was taken from a study of blood T cells in healthy people across ages. Overall study results and limits: Measured against age, TCR beta diversity per million T cells decreased in a roughly linear manner.

The CDR3 is 14 residues long. Looked up from germline, CDR1 is SGHRS and CDR2 is YFSETQ. Trimming cost V 1 base and J 6 bases, with 13 bases left between them. The sample was also reused in another study, on T cells of mothers and their children. That paper notes: The M1S primer of the second PCR added sample barcodes and 2-4 random nucleotides.

Sample: blood. The rearrangement uses TRBV5-1 and TRBJ1-2; D is possibly TRBD1 (6 bases). The sequence was obtained from a boy between 2 and 15 years old in good health. CDR3 residues: CASSLFQGIDGYTF. The CDR3 DNA reads TGCGCCAGCAGCTTGTTCCAGGGGATCGATGGCTACACCTTC. The full variable domain, with the rest looked up from reference TRBV5-1 and TRBJ1-2, is KAGVTQTPRYLIKTRGQQVTLSCSPISGHRSVSWYQQTPGQGLQFLFEYFSETQRNKGNFPGRFSGRQFSNSRSEMNVSTLELGDSALYLCASSLFQGIDGYTFGSGTRLTVV.